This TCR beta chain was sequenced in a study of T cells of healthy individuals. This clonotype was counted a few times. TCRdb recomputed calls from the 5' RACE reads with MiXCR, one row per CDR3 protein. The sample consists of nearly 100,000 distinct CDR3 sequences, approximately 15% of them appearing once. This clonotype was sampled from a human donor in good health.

In DNA form, the CDR3 reads TGTGCCAGCAGTGTCGCCGGGACAGCCTGGGGGAACATTCAGTACTTC. Its protein is CASSVAGTAWGNIQYF. This chain joins TRBV28 and TRBJ2-4, with TRBD1 matching over 7 bases. The germline gives CDR1 MDHEN, CDR2 SYDVKM. The CDR3 loop spans 16 amino acids. The trim removed 5 bases at V and 7 bases at J, leaving 14 bases unmatched. The full variable domain, its missing parts supplied by reference TRBV28 and TRBJ2-4, is DVKVTQSSRYLVKRTGEKVFLECVQDMDHENMFWYRQDPGLGLRLIYFSYDVKMKEKGDIPEGYSVSREKKERFSLILESASTNQTSMYLCASSVAGTAWGNIQYFGAGTRLSVL.